This T cell receptor (beta chain) was identified during a study of CD8 T cells in cerebrospinal fluid in Alzheimer's disease. This clonotype is classed as medium-sized (0.01 to 0.1%) by frequency. The CDR3 has 14 residues. Germline lookup yields CDR1 DFQATT and CDR2 SNEGSKA (reference sequence). TCRdb re-analyzed the 10x single-cell sequencing reads; it lists each CDR3 protein once, without DNA. Here the sample table reports about 1,600 distinct CDR3 sequences. The chain recombines TRBV20-1 with TRBJ2-5; the TRBD1 assignment by TCRdb is unverifiable without DNA. The sequencing sample was made of cerebrospinal fluid. This TCR derives from a human donor in good health. The CDR3 loop is CSARDRSPQETQYF.